This T cell receptor (beta chain) originates from a study of shared clonotypes between healthy human individuals. In the case of this clone: Relative to the germline gene, one junction end is altered; a read error may explain this.

Using immunoSEQ multiplex PCR, the repertoire was profiled, and TCRdb retains in-frame clones only, with some absent. The sample shows 1 million to 1.3 million clones, 70% to 80% of them seen only once. This CDR3 has 13 residues. Per the germline V gene, CDR1 is SGHTA and CDR2 is FQGTGA. This chain connects TRBV7-3 to TRBJ1-2; 9 nucleotides agree with TRBD1. The TCR was taken from a man between 18 and 35 years old in good health. Some clones in this sample may be carry-over from other donors' samples. The sequenced sample consisted of memory CD4+ T cells from PBMCs. This sample's subset: CD45RA-negative fraction. The CDR3 loop is CTSSLTGQGGYTF. DNA for the CDR3: TGTACCAGCAGCTTAACGGGACAGGGAGGGTACACCTTC.